This T cell receptor beta chain was recovered during a study of shared clonotypes between healthy human individuals. Authors' data handling: With immunoSEQ giving junction-only sequences and no quality scores, filtering differed. The table came from immunoSEQ multiplex PCR; TCRdb's copy has only in-frame clones and leaves some out. V and J calls plus clone size are reproduced from that table; the DNA served to infer D and trimming. This sample yields millions of clones, of which roughly 96% are seen a single time; 0.1% to 0.15% belongs to the top ten. Of note for this clone: Its antigen is as yet unknown.

Whole-study results and caveats: Some naive CD4 clonotypes, 4% to 6%, turned up in common across four donors.

The germline V gene encodes CDR1 SGHRS and CDR2 YFSETQ. Trimming took off 4 bases at V and 11 bases at J, with 15 bases between the two ends. The CDR3 spans 12 residues. The rearrangement joins TRBV5-1 to TRBJ1-1; D is perhaps TRBD1 (5 bases). This sequence was found in a man aged 18 to 35 in good health. What was sequenced was naive CD4+ T cells sorted from blood. Subset of the sample: CD45RA+ positively selected. The CDR3 spells CASSPDTMGAFF. The CDR3 DNA reads TGCGCCAGCAGCCCGGACACCATGGGGGCTTTCTTT.